This entry lists 20 T cell receptor beta chains sequenced from one sample in a study of T-cell memory formation after mild COVID-19. TCRdb analysed the 5' RACE reads with MiXCR anew, one entry per CDR3 protein. The profile shows some 250,000 distinct CDR3 sequences, roughly 18% of them singletons. Material: PBMCs or a T cell subset sorted from them (not recorded which). Receptors originate from a man aged 18 to 35 who had mild COVID-19 (a few samples of this study predate the infection). Cell type and time point are not known.

This clonotype was counted a few times. The CDR3 DNA sequence: TGCGCCAGCAGCGTGGACAGTCGAAACACCATATATTTT. It is translated as CASSVDSRNTIYF. V is TRBV5-1 and J is TRBJ1-3; tentatively, D is TRBD1 (6 bases). Germline V CDR1 and CDR2: SGHRS, YFSETQ. The ends were cut back, 4 bases at V and 5 bases at J, with 10 bases in the middle. CDR3 length: 13 residues. The whole variable domain, remainder taken from reference TRBV5-1 and TRBJ1-3, is KAGVTQTPRYLIKTRGQQVTLSCSPISGHRSVSWYQQTPGQGLQFLFEYFSETQRNKGNFPGRFSGRQFSNSRSEMNVSTLELGDSALYLCASSVDSRNTIYFGEGSWLTVV.

The chain recombines TRBV7-9 with TRBJ2-7; 7 bases match TRBD2. With 2 bases clipped from V and 5 bases from J, the junction kept 9 bases outside the gene matches. In germline, CDR1 is SEHNR, CDR2 FQNEAQ (reference sequence). CDR3 length equals 15 residues. CDR3 in DNA: TGTGCCAGCAGCTTAATTGGGCTAGCGGACCACGAGCAGTACTTC. This codes for CASSLIGLADHEQYF.

This clonotype has a handful of counts. The chain couples TRBV7-2 to TRBJ2-2, with TRBD2 as a possible D gene (6 bases). CDR1 and CDR2 (germline): SGHTA, FQGNSA. V was pared by 3 bases and J by 2 bases, with 13 bases between. This CDR3 comprises 16 residues. CDR3 bases: TGTGCCAGCAGCTTTAGCGGAATGAGAAACACCGGGGAGCTGTTTTTT. This codes for CASSFSGMRNTGELFF.

This clonotype ranks as medium-sized. The rearrangement links TRBV9 to TRBJ2-7; D may be TRBD2 (5 bases). This CDR3 comprises 14 residues. CDR1 is SGDLS and CDR2 is YYNGEE in the germline V gene. The V and J ends lost 4 bases and 3 bases respectively, with 14 bases between them. CDR3 sequence reads: CASSLAGDDYEQYF. As DNA, the CDR3 is TGTGCCAGCAGCTTAGCCGGGGATGACTACGAGCAGTACTTC.

This rearrangement joins TRBV6-5 to TRBJ2-7; TRBD2 aligns across 14 bases. CDR3 size: 16 residues. V trimming: 0 bases; J trimming: 3 bases; junction bases outside the gene matches: 1. CDR1 and CDR2 (germline): MNHEY, SVGAGI. CDR3: CASSYSTSGGVYEQYF. Written as DNA, the CDR3 is TGTGCCAGCAGTTACTCGACTAGCGGGGGGGTCTACGAGCAGTACTTC.

V and J are TRBV24-1 and TRBJ2-1; weak D call: TRBD1 (9 bases). V lost 3 bases and J 8 bases, leaving 22 bases between the germline ends. The CDR3 is made up of 17 amino acids. Germline V gene data show CDR1 as KGHDR and CDR2 as SFDVKD. The CDR3 DNA follows: TGTGCCACCAGTGATCCGGGGGGGACAGGGAAAATCGATGAGCAGTTCTTC. Its protein is CATSDPGGTGKIDEQFF.

The V and J genes are TRBV24-1 and TRBJ1-5; 7 bases align to TRBD1. The CDR3 contains 14 residues. With 9 bases clipped from V and 0 bases from J, the junction kept 4 bases outside the gene matches. Germline CDR1 and CDR2: KGHDR and SFDVKD. This CDR3 reads CATAGTVSNQPQHF. The CDR3, as DNA: TGTGCCACCGCCGGGACAGTTAGCAATCAGCCCCAGCATTTT.

This sequence joins TRBV5-1 and TRBJ1-2; D is unresolved. The CDR3 runs to 13 residues. Trimming stripped 0 bases from V and 8 bases from J, with 11 bases between. Looked up from germline, CDR1 is SGHRS and CDR2 is YFSETQ. In DNA, the CDR3 is TGCGCCAGCAGCTTGGGAGGAGACTCCGGCTACACCTTC. Its protein is CASSLGGDSGYTF.

V and J are TRBV7-9 and TRBJ2-4; D gene uncertain. The length of the CDR3 is 12 residues. CDR1 is SEHNR, CDR2 FQNEAQ, per germline (reference sequence). Trimming removed 6 bases at V and 6 bases at J, with 9 bases between. CDR3 bases: TGTGCCAGCAGTTCGGTCCTAAACATTCAGTACTTC. Residues: CASSSVLNIQYF.

The rearrangement uses TRBV11-2 and TRBJ2-3; D gene ambiguous. V was shortened by 1 base and J by 8 bases, with 10 bases between the two germline ends. The CDR3 sequence is 13 residues long. Germline loops: CDR1 SGHAT, CDR2 FQNNGV. The DNA of the CDR3 is TGTGCCAGCAGCTTAGGATATGTCGGTACGCAGTATTTT. Protein sequence: CASSLGYVGTQYF.

This clonotype has just a few counts. The chain employs TRBV28 and TRBJ1-5, with 9 bases that match TRBD1. CDR1 MDHEN and CDR2 SYDVKM come from the germline V gene. The CDR3 has 14 amino acids. V lost 6 bases to trimming and J lost 6 bases; unmatched junction nucleotides: 6. CDR3 region: CASRNRGHSQPQHF. The CDR3 nucleotides are TGTGCCAGCAGGAACAGGGGGCATAGTCAGCCCCAGCATTTT.

This chain joins TRBV7-3 and TRBJ2-3; unclear D gene. Germline V gives CDR1 SGHTA, CDR2 FQGTGA. This CDR3 is built from 15 residues. With 5 bases removed from V and 0 bases from J, the gap between germline ends came to 12 bases. The CDR3 loop reads CASSPGFSSTDTQYF. The CDR3 DNA follows: TGTGCCAGCAGCCCCGGGTTCTCTAGCACAGATACGCAGTATTTT.

The J gene is TRBJ1-5, the V gene TRBV12-5, with TRBD1 as a possible D gene (5 bases). V was shortened by 2 bases and J by 3 bases, with 8 bases between the two germline ends. Germline CDR1 LGHNT, CDR2 FRNRAP. CDR3 length: 14 residues. The CDR3 DNA is TGTGCTAGTGGTTTGTGGGGCCTCAATCAGCCCCAGCATTTT. Its protein product is CASGLWGLNQPQHF.

This chain uses TRBV10-2 with TRBJ2-3; D is tentatively TRBD1 or TRBD2 (5 bases each). The V end lost 4 bases, the J end lost 2 bases, and 13 bases lay between the germline ends. Looked up from germline, CDR1 is WSHSY and CDR2 is SAAADI. The CDR3 totals 15 residues. The CDR3 reads CASSALGRSTDTQYF. As DNA, the CDR3 is TGCGCCAGCAGTGCGTTGGGACGGTCCACAGATACGCAGTATTTT.

The chain has TRBV7-3 and TRBJ2-2; tentatively, D is TRBD2 (5 bases). The V end lost 1 base, the J end lost 5 bases, and 8 bases lay between the germline ends. There are 14 residues in the CDR3. Germline CDR1 reads SGHTA; CDR2 reads FQGTGA. CDR3 in DNA: TGTGCCAGCAGCTTAATTAGCGAAACCGGGGAGCTGTTTTTT. This gives the protein CASSLISETGELFF.

This clonotype was seen only a few times. This rearrangement joins TRBV4-2 to TRBJ2-7, with 11 positions matching TRBD2. Germline assignment: CDR1 LGHNA and CDR2 YNFKEQ. Germline trimming cut 1 base from V and 4 bases from J; bases unmatched to any gene: 6. This CDR3 has 16 residues. The CDR3 here is CASSQALSGGAYEQYF. CDR3 sequence (DNA): TGTGCCAGCAGCCAAGCGCTTAGCGGGGGGGCGTACGAGCAGTACTTC.

This clonotype has only a few counts. The gene calls are TRBV24-1 and TRBJ2-3; D gene unclear. Trimming pared 3 bases from V and 0 bases from J, leaving 9 bases between. Germline V gives CDR1 KGHDR, CDR2 SFDVKD. The CDR3 is 15 amino acids. CDR3 nucleotides: TGTGCCACCAGTGATCCAGGCCCAAGCACAGATACGCAGTATTTT. It specifies CATSDPGPSTDTQYF.

The rearrangement uses TRBV27 and TRBJ2-1, with D possibly called TRBD1 or TRBD2 (5 bases each). V was pared by 5 bases and J by 2 bases, with 13 bases between. The CDR3 runs 15 residues. CDR1 and CDR2 from the germline V gene are MNHEY and SMNVEV (reference sequence). The CDR3 DNA is TGTGCCAGCAGTCCCTCCGGGGACGCCTACAATGAGCAGTTCTTC. Encoded protein: CASSPSGDAYNEQFF.

Points on this clonotype: This sequence may be a read error, since a much larger clone differs from it by one base. The chain recombines TRBV5-1 with TRBJ2-5; TRBD2 agrees at 9 bases. This CDR3 contains 14 residues. Trimming at V came to 5 bases and at J to 3 bases, leaving 5 bases not matched to a gene. Germline CDR1 SGHRS, CDR2 YFSETQ. In DNA form, the CDR3 reads TGCGCCAGCAGAGGAATAGCGGGGGAAGAGACCCAGTACTTC. The encoded protein is CASRGIAGEETQYF.

This clonotype was counted at least ten times. The V gene is TRBV10-3, the J gene TRBJ2-7, with D tentatively TRBD2 (5 bases). The CDR3 is 13 amino acids. Germline V gives CDR1 ENHRY, CDR2 SYGVKD. Deletions cut 6 bases from V and 1 base from J, with 10 bases between. The DNA for the CDR3 is TGTGCCATCAGGGGTGGGGAGTCCTACGAGCAGTACGTC. It codes for CAIRGGESYEQYV.